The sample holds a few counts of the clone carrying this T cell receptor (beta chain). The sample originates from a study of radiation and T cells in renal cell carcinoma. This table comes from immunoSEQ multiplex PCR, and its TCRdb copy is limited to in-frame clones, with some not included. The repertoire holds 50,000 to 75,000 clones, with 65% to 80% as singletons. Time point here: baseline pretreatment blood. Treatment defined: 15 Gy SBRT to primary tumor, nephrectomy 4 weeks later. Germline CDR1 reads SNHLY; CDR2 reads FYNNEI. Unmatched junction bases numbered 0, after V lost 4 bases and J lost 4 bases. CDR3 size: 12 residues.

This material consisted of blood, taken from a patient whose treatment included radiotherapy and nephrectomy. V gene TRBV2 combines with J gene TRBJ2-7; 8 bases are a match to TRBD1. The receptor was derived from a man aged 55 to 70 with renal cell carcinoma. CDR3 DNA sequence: TGTGCCAGCAGTGGACAGGGGTACGAGCAGTACTTC. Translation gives CASSGQGYEQYF.